This entry is about one T cell receptor beta chain. Its antigen is unknown. With 8 bases clipped from V and 4 bases from J, the junction kept 13 bases outside the gene matches. The CDR3 extends over 15 amino acids. Per germline, CDR1 MNHEY and CDR2 SMNVEV (reference sequence). This record belongs to a study of cytomegalovirus exposure and HLA in healthy donors. The PCR contained 60 Vbeta and 13 Jbeta primers. Using immunoSEQ multiplex PCR, the repertoire was profiled, and TCRdb retains in-frame clones only, with some absent. Of around 140,000 clones in the sample, about 80% were seen once. Study findings and constraints: Later on, an analysis tied around 17,000 TCR beta sequences to HLA alleles at 0.05 false discovery rate.

The rearrangement links TRBV27 to TRBJ2-7; TRBD2 aligns across 8 bases. The clonotype comes from a female donor in good health and CMV-seronegative. The sequenced material came from PBMCs. DNA of the CDR3: TGTGCCAGCGGGAAGGCGGGGGGCCTTTCTTACGAGCAGTACTTC. Its translation: CASGKAGGLSYEQYF.